Listed below are T cell receptor beta chains from one sample, sequenced in a study of shared clonotypes between healthy human individuals. The repertoire was sequenced with immunoSEQ multiplex PCR; TCRdb's copy has only in-frame clones and lacks some. The table includes about 1.5 million clones, around 97% detected once. Sequencing was performed on naive CD4+ T cells sorted from blood. These receptors originate from a man aged 25-45 years in good health. CDR3s include the opening cysteine and the closing phenylalanine or tryptophan. A D gene is named only where the DNA matches it firmly. Rows may omit the clone size; those that give it use once, few, many or a size class.

V gene	D gene	clone size	J gene	CDR3 length	CDR3 DNA	CDR3 protein
TRBV25-1	-	-	TRBJ2-6	15	TGTGCCAGCAGTGGCTTGGTCCCTGGGGCCAACGTCCTGACTTTC	CASSGLVPGANVLTF
TRBV15	-	-	TRBJ2-1	15	TGTGCCACCAGCTTTCGACTACTTGACGCGCATGAGCAGTTCTTC	CATSFRLLDAHEQFF
TRBV29-1	-	-	TRBJ2-7	12	TGCAGCGTTGGGGGCGATACCTACGAGCAGTACTTC	CSVGGDTYEQYF
TRBV29-1	-	-	TRBJ2-3	12	TGCAGCGTTGGAAGAGGGGGAGATACGCAGTATTTT	CSVGRGGDTQYF
TRBV7-9	TRBD2	once	TRBJ2-1	18	TGTGCCACCGACCCCAGCGCGACTAGCGGGAGGTCCTACAATGAGCAGTTCTTC	CATDPSATSGRSYNEQFF
TRBV7-2	TRBD1	-	TRBJ2-1	18	TGTGCCAGCAGCTTAGCTTTACGTACCGGGACAGGGTTCAATGAGCAGTTCTTC	CASSLALRTGTGFNEQFF
TRBV19	-	once	TRBJ2-1	15	TGTGCCAGTAGTATTGTCCCCTTCTCCTACAATGAGCAGTTCTTC	CASSIVPFSYNEQFF
TRBV13	-	-	TRBJ2-1	15	TGTGCCAGCAGCTTACGGGTGGGAATTATCAATGAGCAGTTCTTC	CASSLRVGIINEQFF
TRBV27	TRBD1	-	TRBJ2-7	14	TGTGCCAGCAGTTTACAGACAGGGTCCTACGAGCAGTACTTC	CASSLQTGSYEQYF
TRBV4-2	-	-	TRBJ2-3	16	TGTGCCAGCAGCCGAGTAGCGGTTGGGAGCACAGATACGCAGTATTTT	CASSRVAVGSTDTQYF
TRBV5-6	-	-	TRBJ2-7	15	TGTGCCAGCAGCTTGTCGACAGTAAGAACCTACGAGCAGTACTTC	CASSLSTVRTYEQYF